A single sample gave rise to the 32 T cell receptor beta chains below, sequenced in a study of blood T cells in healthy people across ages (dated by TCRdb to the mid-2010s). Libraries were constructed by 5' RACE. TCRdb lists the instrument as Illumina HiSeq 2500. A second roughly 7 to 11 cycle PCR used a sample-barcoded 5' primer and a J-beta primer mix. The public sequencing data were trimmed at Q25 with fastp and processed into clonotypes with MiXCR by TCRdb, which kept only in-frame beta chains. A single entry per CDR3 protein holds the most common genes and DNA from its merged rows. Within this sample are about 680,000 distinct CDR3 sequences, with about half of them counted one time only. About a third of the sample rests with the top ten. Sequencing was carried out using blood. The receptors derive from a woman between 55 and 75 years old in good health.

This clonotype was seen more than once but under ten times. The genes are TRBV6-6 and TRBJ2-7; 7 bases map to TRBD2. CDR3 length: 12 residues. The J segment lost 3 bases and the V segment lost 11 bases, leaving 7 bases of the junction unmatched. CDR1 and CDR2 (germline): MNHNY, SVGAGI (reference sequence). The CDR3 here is CAGGGRNYEQYF. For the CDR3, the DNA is TGTGCCGGCGGGGGTAGGAACTACGAGCAGTACTTC.

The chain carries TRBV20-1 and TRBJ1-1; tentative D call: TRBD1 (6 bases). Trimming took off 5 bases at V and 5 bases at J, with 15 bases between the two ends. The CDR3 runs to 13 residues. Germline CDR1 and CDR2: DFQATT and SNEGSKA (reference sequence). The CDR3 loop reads CSAPRTGRTEAFF. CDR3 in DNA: TGCAGTGCTCCTCGAACAGGGCGGACTGAAGCTTTCTTT.

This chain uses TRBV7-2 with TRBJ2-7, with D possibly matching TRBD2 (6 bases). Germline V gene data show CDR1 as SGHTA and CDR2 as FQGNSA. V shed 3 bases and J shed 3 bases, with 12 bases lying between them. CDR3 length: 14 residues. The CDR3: CASSFQWEDYEQYF. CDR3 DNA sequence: TGTGCCAGCAGCTTTCAATGGGAGGACTACGAGCAGTACTTC.

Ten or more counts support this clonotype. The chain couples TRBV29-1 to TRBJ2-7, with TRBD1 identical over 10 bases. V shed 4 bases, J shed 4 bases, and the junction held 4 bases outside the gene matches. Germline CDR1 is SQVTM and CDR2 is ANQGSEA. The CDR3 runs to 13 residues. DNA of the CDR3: TGCAGCGTTGGGGGACAGGGGTCGTACGAGCAGTACTTC. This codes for CSVGGQGSYEQYF.

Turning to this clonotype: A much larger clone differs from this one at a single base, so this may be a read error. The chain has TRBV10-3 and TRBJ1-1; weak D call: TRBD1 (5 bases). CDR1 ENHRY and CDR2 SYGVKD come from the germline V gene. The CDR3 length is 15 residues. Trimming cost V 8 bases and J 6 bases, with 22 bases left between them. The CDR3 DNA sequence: TGTGCCATCTCCGAACGTGACCGTGGAGGGGCTGAAGCTTTCTTT. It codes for CAISERDRGGAEAFF.

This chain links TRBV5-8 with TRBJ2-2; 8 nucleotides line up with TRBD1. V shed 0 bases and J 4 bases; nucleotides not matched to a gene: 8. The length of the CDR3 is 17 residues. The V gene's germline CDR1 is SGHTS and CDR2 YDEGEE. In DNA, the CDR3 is TGTGCCAGCAGCTTGGCCTATGGACAGGGATTCACCGGGGAGCTGTTTTTT. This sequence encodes CASSLAYGQGFTGELFF.

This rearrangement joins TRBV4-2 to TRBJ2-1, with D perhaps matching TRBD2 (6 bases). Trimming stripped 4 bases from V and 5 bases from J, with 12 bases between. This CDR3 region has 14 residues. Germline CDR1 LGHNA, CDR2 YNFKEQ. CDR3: CASSPSGGDNEQFF. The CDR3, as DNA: TGTGCCAGCAGCCCAAGCGGAGGGGACAATGAGCAGTTCTTC.

DNA for the CDR3: TGCAGTGCTAGAGAGGCGGCCGCAGGGGACACCGGGGAGCTGTTTTTT. Protein product: CSAREAAAGDTGELFF. J is TRBJ2-2 and V is TRBV20-1; the D gene is possibly TRBD1 (6 bases). This CDR3 has 16 residues. V lost 0 bases, J lost 3 bases, and 14 bases lay in between. Germline V gene lookup returns CDR1 DFQATT and CDR2 SNEGSKA (reference sequence).

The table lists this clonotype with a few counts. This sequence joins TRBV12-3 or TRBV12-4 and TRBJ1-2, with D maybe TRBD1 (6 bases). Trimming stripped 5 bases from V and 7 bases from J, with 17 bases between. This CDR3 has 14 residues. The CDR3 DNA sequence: TGTGCCAGCAGTCTCGGGGGCGGGATTTTTGGCTACACCTTC. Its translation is CASSLGGGIFGYTF.

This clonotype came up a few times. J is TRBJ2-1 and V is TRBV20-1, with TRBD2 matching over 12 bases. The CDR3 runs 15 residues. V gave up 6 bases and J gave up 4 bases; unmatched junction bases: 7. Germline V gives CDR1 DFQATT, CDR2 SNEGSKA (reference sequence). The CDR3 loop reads CSATATSGRYNEQFF. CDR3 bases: TGCAGTGCCACGGCAACTAGCGGGAGGTACAATGAGCAGTTCTTC.

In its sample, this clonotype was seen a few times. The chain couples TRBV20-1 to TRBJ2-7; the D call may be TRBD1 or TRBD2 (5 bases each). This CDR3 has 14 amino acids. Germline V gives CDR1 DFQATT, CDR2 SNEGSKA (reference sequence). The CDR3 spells CSVPGPRVSYEQYF. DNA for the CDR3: TGCAGCGTTCCGGGACCCAGGGTCTCCTACGAGCAGTACTTC.

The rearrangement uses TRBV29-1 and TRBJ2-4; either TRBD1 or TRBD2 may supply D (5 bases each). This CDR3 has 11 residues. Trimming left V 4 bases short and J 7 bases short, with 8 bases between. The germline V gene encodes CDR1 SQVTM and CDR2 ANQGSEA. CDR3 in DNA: TGCAGCGTTGTGGGACGGAACATTCAGTACTTC. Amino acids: CSVVGRNIQYF.

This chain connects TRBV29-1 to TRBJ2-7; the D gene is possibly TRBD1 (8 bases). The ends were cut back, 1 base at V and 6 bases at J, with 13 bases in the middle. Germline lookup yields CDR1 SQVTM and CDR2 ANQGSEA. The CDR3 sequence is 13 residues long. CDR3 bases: TGCAGCGTTGAAGGGAACAGGGGGGGCGAGCAGTACTTC. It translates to CSVEGNRGGEQYF.

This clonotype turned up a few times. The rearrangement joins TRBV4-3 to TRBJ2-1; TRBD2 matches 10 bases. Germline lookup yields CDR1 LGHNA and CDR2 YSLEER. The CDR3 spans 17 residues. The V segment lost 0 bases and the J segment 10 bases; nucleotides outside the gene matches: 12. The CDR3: CASSQDRSGRASTEQFF. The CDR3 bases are TGCGCCAGCAGCCAAGATCGAAGCGGGAGGGCCAGCACCGAGCAGTTCTTC.

The CDR3 reads CASSFSTATYGYTF. CDR3 DNA: TGTGCCAGCAGTTTTAGCACCGCCACCTATGGCTACACCTTC. The chain joins TRBV12-3 or TRBV12-4 to TRBJ1-2; D not certain. The CDR3 is 14 residues long. V lost 3 bases to trimming and J lost 4 bases, with 12 bases between them.

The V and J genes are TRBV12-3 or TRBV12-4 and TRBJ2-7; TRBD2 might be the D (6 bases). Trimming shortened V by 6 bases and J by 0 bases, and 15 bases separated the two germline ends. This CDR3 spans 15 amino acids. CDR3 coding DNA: TGTGCCAGCAGGTTGGGACGGGAGATCTCCTACGAGCAGTACTTC. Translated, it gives CASRLGREISYEQYF.

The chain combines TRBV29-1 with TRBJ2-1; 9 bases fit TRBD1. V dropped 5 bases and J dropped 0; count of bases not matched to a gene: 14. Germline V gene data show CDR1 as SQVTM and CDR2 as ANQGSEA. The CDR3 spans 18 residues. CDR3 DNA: TGCAGCGTTCAGTCCGGACAGGGGTTTGTAGGCTCCTACAATGAGCAGTTCTTC. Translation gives CSVQSGQGFVGSYNEQFF.

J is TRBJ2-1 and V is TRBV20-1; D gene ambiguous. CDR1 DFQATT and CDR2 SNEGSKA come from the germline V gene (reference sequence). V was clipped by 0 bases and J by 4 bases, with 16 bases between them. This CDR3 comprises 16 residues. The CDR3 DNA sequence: TGCAGTGCTAGAGATAGGAACCTCGTTAATTACAATGAGCAGTTCTTC. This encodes CSARDRNLVNYNEQFF.

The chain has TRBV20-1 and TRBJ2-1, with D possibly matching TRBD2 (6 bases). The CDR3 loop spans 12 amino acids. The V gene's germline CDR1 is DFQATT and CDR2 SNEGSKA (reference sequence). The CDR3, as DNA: TGCAGCGGTAGCGGAGGCCACAATGAGCAGTTCTTC. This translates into CSGSGGHNEQFF.

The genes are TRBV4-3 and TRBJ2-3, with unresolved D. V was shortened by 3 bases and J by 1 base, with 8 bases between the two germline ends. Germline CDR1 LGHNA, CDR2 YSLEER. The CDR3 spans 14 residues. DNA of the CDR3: TGCGCCAGCAGCCAGCTCCCCGGCACAGATACGCAGTATTTT. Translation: CASSQLPGTDTQYF.

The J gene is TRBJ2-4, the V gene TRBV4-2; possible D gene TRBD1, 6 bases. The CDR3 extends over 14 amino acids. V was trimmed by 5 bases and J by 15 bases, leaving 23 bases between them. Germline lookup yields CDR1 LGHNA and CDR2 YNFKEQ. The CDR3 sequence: CASSSGTGSHERYF. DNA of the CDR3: TGTGCCAGCAGCTCGGGAACAGGGTCCCACGAGCGGTACTTC.

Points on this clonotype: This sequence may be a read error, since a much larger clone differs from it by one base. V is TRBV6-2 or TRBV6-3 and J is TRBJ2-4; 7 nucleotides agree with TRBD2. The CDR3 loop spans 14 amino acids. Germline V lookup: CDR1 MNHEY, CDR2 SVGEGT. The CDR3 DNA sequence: TGTGCCGGCAGTCCCCCTCTCCGGCCGCGGGAGCAGTACTTC. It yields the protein CAGSPPLRPREQYF.

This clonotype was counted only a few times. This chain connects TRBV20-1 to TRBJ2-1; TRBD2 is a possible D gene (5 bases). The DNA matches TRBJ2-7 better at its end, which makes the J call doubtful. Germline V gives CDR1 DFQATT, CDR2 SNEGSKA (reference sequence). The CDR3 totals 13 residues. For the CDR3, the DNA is TGCAGTGGGGGAGAGGGCTCCTACAATGAGCAGTACTTC. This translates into CSGGEGSYNEQYF.

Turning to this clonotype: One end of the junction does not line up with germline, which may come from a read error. The CDR3 DNA follows: TGCAGTGTTAGAGATGGCGGGGGGCTTCGGCAGCCCCAGCATTTT. Protein sequence: CSVRDGGGLRQPQHF. The chain couples TRBV20-1 to TRBJ1-5, with D perhaps matching TRBD1 (6 bases). This CDR3 contains 15 residues. Germline CDR1 is DFQATT and CDR2 is SNEGSKA (reference sequence).

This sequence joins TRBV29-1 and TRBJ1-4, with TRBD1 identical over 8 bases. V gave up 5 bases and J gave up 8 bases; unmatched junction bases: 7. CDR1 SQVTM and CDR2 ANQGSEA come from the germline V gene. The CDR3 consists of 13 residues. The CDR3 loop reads CSVLQGGKEKLFF. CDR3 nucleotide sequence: TGCAGCGTTTTACAGGGGGGAAAGGAAAAACTGTTTTTT.

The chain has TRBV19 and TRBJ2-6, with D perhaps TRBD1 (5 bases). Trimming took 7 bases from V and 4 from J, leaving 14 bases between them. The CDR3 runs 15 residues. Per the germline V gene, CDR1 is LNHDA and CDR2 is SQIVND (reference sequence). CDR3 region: CASKGASAGANVLTF. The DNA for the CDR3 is TGTGCCAGTAAAGGGGCATCGGCCGGGGCCAACGTCCTGACTTTC.

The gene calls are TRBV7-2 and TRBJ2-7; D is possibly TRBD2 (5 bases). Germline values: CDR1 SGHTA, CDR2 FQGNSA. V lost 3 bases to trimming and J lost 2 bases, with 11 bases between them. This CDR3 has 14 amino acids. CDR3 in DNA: TGTGCCAGCAGCTTGGGCGGGCTGACCTACGAGCAGTACTTC. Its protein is CASSLGGLTYEQYF.

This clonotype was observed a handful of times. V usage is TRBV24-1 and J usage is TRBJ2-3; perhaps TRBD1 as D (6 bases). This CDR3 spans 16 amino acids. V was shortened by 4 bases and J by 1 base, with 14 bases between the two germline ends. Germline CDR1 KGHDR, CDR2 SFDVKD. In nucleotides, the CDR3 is TGTGCCACCAGTGACCAATCGGACAGACGCACAGATACGCAGTATTTT. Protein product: CATSDQSDRRTDTQYF.

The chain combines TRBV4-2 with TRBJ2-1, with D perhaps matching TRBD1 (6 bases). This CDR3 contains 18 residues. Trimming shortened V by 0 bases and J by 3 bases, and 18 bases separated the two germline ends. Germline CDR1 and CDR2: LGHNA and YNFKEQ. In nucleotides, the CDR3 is TGTGCCAGCAGCCAAGATCCGCCCGGGACAATAGGCTACAATGAGCAGTTCTTC. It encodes CASSQDPPGTIGYNEQFF.

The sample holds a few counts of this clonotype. The CDR3 reads CASSLPDYDGYTF. The CDR3 nucleotides read TGTGCCAGCAGTTTGCCTGATTACGATGGCTACACCTTC. The V call is TRBV28, the J call TRBJ1-2; the D is unclear. V dropped 3 bases and J dropped 6 bases, with 11 bases sitting between them. Germline CDR1 reads MDHEN; CDR2 reads SYDVKM. CDR3 size: 13 residues.

CDR3 residues: CSVVGLASNPDTQYF. For the CDR3, the DNA is TGCAGCGTTGTGGGGCTAGCATCCAACCCAGATACGCAGTATTTT. The genes are TRBV29-1 and TRBJ2-3, with D perhaps TRBD1 or TRBD2 (5 bases each). Looked up from germline, CDR1 is SQVTM and CDR2 is ANQGSEA. V gave up 4 bases and J gave up 4 bases, with 18 bases separating them. CDR3 length: 15 amino acids.

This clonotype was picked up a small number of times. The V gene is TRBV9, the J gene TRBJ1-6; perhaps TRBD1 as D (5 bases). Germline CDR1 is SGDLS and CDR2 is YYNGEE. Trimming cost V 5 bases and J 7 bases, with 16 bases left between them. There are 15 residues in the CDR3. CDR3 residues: CASSPGPGSNSPLHF. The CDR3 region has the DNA TGTGCCAGCAGTCCGGGACCGGGGTCCAATTCACCCCTCCACTTT.